Each of the 28 T cell receptor beta chains below was sequenced from the same sample in a study of CD8+ T cells in alopecia areata. RNA extraction was followed by reverse transcription into cDNA, which acted as the sequencing template. TCRdb keeps only in-frame clones here, not all; method: immunoSEQ multiplex PCR. The data show approximately 210,000 clones, around three fifths seen once. Specified treatment: oral pan-JAK inhibitor, 5-10 mg twice daily. The material was CD4+ T cells sorted from blood, obtained at week 24, from a patient treated with tofacitinib. The receptors stem from a human donor with alopecia areata.

The chain combines TRBV27 with TRBJ1-2; weak D call: TRBD1 (5 bases). This CDR3 contains 16 residues. The germline gives CDR1 MNHEY, CDR2 SMNVEV (reference sequence). V lost 4 bases to trimming and J lost 1 base, with 16 bases between them. Written as DNA, the CDR3 is TGTGCCAGCAGTTCGCTGGGACTGCCGTTTAACTATGGCTACACCTTC. Translation gives CASSSLGLPFNYGYTF.

CDR3 region: CSVRDHTGELFF. Written as DNA, the CDR3 is TGCAGCGTTAGGGACCACACCGGGGAGCTGTTTTTT. This sequence joins TRBV29-1 and TRBJ2-2, with D perhaps assigned TRBD1 or TRBD2 (5 bases each). Trimming took off 5 bases at V and 3 bases at J, with 7 bases between the two ends. Germline values: CDR1 SQVTM, CDR2 ANQGSEA. This CDR3 has 12 amino acids.

The J gene is TRBJ2-3, the V gene TRBV29-1, with 8 nucleotides matching TRBD1. Germline-derived CDR1 and CDR2 are SQVTM and ANQGSEA. This CDR3 region has 14 residues. The J segment lost 4 bases and the V segment lost 7 bases, leaving 10 bases of the junction unmatched. For the CDR3, the DNA is TGCAGCGCGGAAGGACAGGGTGTATCAGATACGCAGTATTTT. Protein: CSAEGQGVSDTQYF.

In its sample, this clone was seen a few times. The V call is TRBV29-1, the J call TRBJ2-2; a possible D gene is TRBD2 (5 bases). The CDR3 extends over 12 amino acids. Germline V gene sequence: CDR1 SQVTM, CDR2 ANQGSEA. Trimming left V 4 bases short and J 7 bases short, with 10 bases between. CDR3 amino acids: CSVGGLIGELFF. CDR3 DNA: TGCAGCGTTGGAGGACTTATCGGGGAGCTGTTTTTT.

The J gene is TRBJ1-1, the V gene TRBV7-8, with D possibly matching TRBD1 (5 bases). The germline gives CDR1 SGHVS, CDR2 FQNEAQ. The CDR3 loop spans 15 amino acids. V lost 4 bases and J 0 bases, leaving 12 bases between the germline ends. CDR3 nucleotide sequence: TGTGCCAGCAGCTCCCGGGACCCAGTGAACACTGAAGCTTTCTTT. Translated, it gives CASSSRDPVNTEAFF.

This clone was observed a few times. This chain joins TRBV14 and TRBJ2-2; no clear D. The V gene's germline CDR1 is SGHDN and CDR2 FVKESK. The CDR3 loop spans 13 amino acids. V was cut by 0 bases and J by 3 bases, with 2 bases left in between. The CDR3 nucleotides are TGTGCCAGCAGCCAAGATTACACCGGGGAGCTGTTTTTT. Translation gives CASSQDYTGELFF.

This clone was observed once. The V and J genes are TRBV18 and TRBJ2-5, with a possible D match to TRBD2 (5 bases). Germline CDR1 and CDR2: KGHSH and LQKENI. The CDR3 extends over 14 amino acids. V was clipped by 3 bases and J by 1 base, with 9 bases between them. CDR3 nucleotides: TGTGCCAGCTCACCCTCTCGGGGCCAAGAGACCCAGTACTTC. Its translation is CASSPSRGQETQYF.

There are many counts of this clone. This chain links TRBV4-2 with TRBJ2-3; 8 bases are shared with TRBD2. This CDR3 contains 16 residues. Germline assignment: CDR1 LGHNA and CDR2 YNFKEQ. The trim removed 2 bases at V and 4 bases at J, leaving 8 bases unmatched. CDR3: CASSQPGLGSSDTQYF. CDR3 DNA sequence: TGTGCCAGCAGCCAACCGGGACTAGGATCGTCAGATACGCAGTATTTT.

Only a few counts were recorded for this clone. The chain is built from TRBV7-9 and TRBJ1-1; possibly TRBD1 for D (6 bases). CDR1 is SEHNR, CDR2 FQNEAQ, per germline (reference sequence). The CDR3 totals 14 residues. The V end was cut by 4 bases, the J end by 3 bases, with 12 bases between. The CDR3 nucleotides read TGTGCCAGCAGCTCGGGGACAACCTACACTGAAGCTTTCTTT. It specifies CASSSGTTYTEAFF.

The chain links TRBV19 to TRBJ2-1, with 12 bases matching TRBD2. The length of the CDR3 is 14 residues. Germline lookup yields CDR1 LNHDA and CDR2 SQIVND (reference sequence). Trimming took 3 bases from V and 10 from J; bases not matched to a gene: 4. The chain's CDR3 is CASSMGLAGREQFF. CDR3 nucleotides: TGTGCCAGTAGTATGGGACTAGCGGGTCGGGAGCAGTTCTTC.

Notes on this clone: One end of the junction fails to match germline, which may point to a read error. The rearrangement joins TRBV7-9 to TRBJ1-2, with D tentatively TRBD1 (6 bases). From germline, CDR1 is SEHNR and CDR2 FQNEAQ (reference sequence). The CDR3 covers 15 residues. CDR3 region: CTSSLGSGQIYGYTF. The CDR3, as DNA: TGTACCAGCAGCTTAGGGTCCGGACAGATCTATGGCTACACCTTC.

The rearrangement uses TRBV7-8 and TRBJ1-1; no definite D call. The length of the CDR3 is 12 residues. CDR1 and CDR2 from the germline V gene are SGHVS and FQNEAQ. Trimming removed 5 bases at V and 4 bases at J, with 8 bases between. The CDR3 loop is CASSMDPTEAFF. CDR3 coding DNA: TGTGCCAGCAGCATGGACCCCACTGAAGCTTTCTTT.

V usage is TRBV30 and J usage is TRBJ1-4; D possibly corresponds to TRBD1 (5 bases). The CDR3 is 15 amino acids. V gave up 1 base and J gave up 8 bases, with 17 bases separating them. Looked up from germline, CDR1 is GTSNPN and CDR2 is SVGIG (reference sequence). The CDR3: CAWSERGRVEEKLFF. The CDR3 DNA follows: TGTGCCTGGAGTGAGAGGGGCAGGGTCGAGGAAAAACTGTTTTTT.

The CDR3 DNA reads TGCAGCGTTGGGGACGCGGGACAGCCCCAGCATTTT. Its protein product is CSVGDAGQPQHF. This chain joins TRBV29-1 and TRBJ1-5, with D possibly matching TRBD1 (5 bases). In germline, CDR1 is SQVTM, CDR2 ANQGSEA. There are 12 residues in the CDR3. Trimming removed 4 bases at V and 7 bases at J, with 11 bases between.

This clone was counted a few times. The rearrangement joins TRBV30 to TRBJ1-2; weak D call: TRBD1 (6 bases). The length of the CDR3 is 14 residues. From germline, CDR1 is GTSNPN and CDR2 SVGIG (reference sequence). Between the trimmed V and J ends, which lost 2 bases and 6 bases, there was a span of 16 bases. The CDR3 region has the DNA TGTGCCTGGAGTCCCGACATGACAGGAAATGGCTACACCTTC. It yields the protein CAWSPDMTGNGYTF.

This clone was detected only once. The rearrangement joins TRBV6-5 to TRBJ1-1; D perhaps matches TRBD1 (6 bases). The CDR3 length is 13 residues. Germline V lookup: CDR1 MNHEY, CDR2 SVGAGI. The V and J ends lost 5 bases and 3 bases respectively, with 10 bases between them. CDR3 amino acids: CASSKGDHTEAFF. For the CDR3, the DNA is TGTGCCAGCAGTAAGGGGGACCACACTGAAGCTTTCTTT.

The sample holds a few counts of this clone. The V and J genes are TRBV10-2 and TRBJ1-6; D not resolved. Germline V gene sequence: CDR1 WSHSY, CDR2 SAAADI. This CDR3 spans 14 amino acids. The ends were cut back, 6 bases at V and 6 bases at J, with 12 bases in the middle. The chain's CDR3 is CASRELAANSPLHF. CDR3 bases: TGCGCCAGCAGAGAATTGGCAGCTAATTCACCCCTCCACTTT.

V gene TRBV6-5 combines with J gene TRBJ1-6; 9 nucleotides line up with TRBD1. Germline V lookup: CDR1 MNHEY, CDR2 SVGAGI. This CDR3 is built from 13 residues. V shed 6 bases, J shed 9 bases, and the junction held 3 bases outside the gene matches. CDR3 coding DNA: TGTGCCAGCAGCCTGGACAGGGGTTCACCCCTCCACTTT. The encoded protein is CASSLDRGSPLHF.

This clone came up many times. This chain links TRBV6-1 with TRBJ2-1; 9 nucleotides line up with TRBD2. The length of the CDR3 is 15 residues. V was pared by 1 base and J by 2 bases, with 0 bases of the junction left unmatched. Germline-derived CDR1 and CDR2 are MNHNS and SASEGT. Written as DNA, the CDR3 is TGTGCCAGCAGTGAAGGCGGGGGGGCCTACAATGAGCAGTTCTTC. Its protein is CASSEGGGAYNEQFF.

This clone was found once. The genes are TRBV27 and TRBJ1-2, with TRBD1 as a possible D gene (6 bases). There are 13 residues in the CDR3. The V and J ends lost 6 bases and 8 bases respectively, with 16 bases between them. CDR1 and CDR2 from the germline V gene are MNHEY and SMNVEV (reference sequence). As DNA, the CDR3 is TGTGCCAGCAGATCTAACAGGGTAGAGGGCTACACCTTC. Translated: CASRSNRVEGYTF.

V usage is TRBV9 and J usage is TRBJ2-4, with 7 positions matching TRBD1. The germline V gene encodes CDR1 SGDLS and CDR2 YYNGEE. The CDR3 totals 16 residues. The V segment lost 0 bases and the J segment 1 base; nucleotides outside the gene matches: 4. The CDR3: CASSVAPTGAKNIQYF. The CDR3 nucleotides read TGTGCCAGCAGCGTAGCTCCGACAGGGGCCAAAAACATTCAGTACTTC.

The rearrangement links TRBV27 to TRBJ1-5; D is ambiguous. The CDR3 consists of 13 residues. Germline V gives CDR1 MNHEY, CDR2 SMNVEV (reference sequence). Trimming removed 5 bases at V and 3 bases at J, with 8 bases between. DNA for the CDR3: TGTGCCAGCAGTCTACAGTACAATCAGCCCCAGCATTTT. Amino acid sequence: CASSLQYNQPQHF.

CDR3: CASSLGHADYGYTF. The CDR3 bases are TGCGCCAGCAGCCTCGGACACGCCGATTATGGCTACACCTTC. J is TRBJ1-2 and V is TRBV5-1, with D possibly TRBD1 on 5 matching bases. Per germline, CDR1 SGHRS and CDR2 YFSETQ. CDR3 length: 14 amino acids. The V end lost 4 bases, the J end lost 5 bases, and 15 bases lay between the germline ends.

This chain links TRBV11-2 with TRBJ2-1; 7 bases are a match to TRBD1. V was clipped by 5 bases and J by 3 bases; unmatched bases: 13. This CDR3 has 17 residues. CDR1 SGHAT and CDR2 FQNNGV come from the germline V gene. The CDR3 loop is CASSLMIRDRFYNEQFF. The CDR3 nucleotides read TGTGCCAGCAGCCTTATGATAAGGGACAGATTCTACAATGAGCAGTTCTTC.

The V gene is TRBV29-1, the J gene TRBJ2-1, with a weak D call TRBD1 (6 bases). Trimming shortened V by 3 bases and J by 3 bases, and 12 bases separated the two germline ends. This CDR3 spans 14 amino acids. The germline V gene has CDR1 SQVTM and CDR2 ANQGSEA. The CDR3 is CSVEKRGSYNEQFF. The CDR3 DNA follows: TGCAGCGTTGAGAAGAGGGGGAGCTACAATGAGCAGTTCTTC.

The chain links TRBV25-1 to TRBJ1-1, with D unresolved. The CDR3 sequence is 11 residues long. The germline V gene has CDR1 MGHDK and CDR2 SYGVNS. V was clipped by 7 bases and J by 1 base, with 4 bases between them. The CDR3 is CASIRNTEAFF. For the CDR3, the DNA is TGTGCCAGCATTAGGAACACTGAAGCTTTCTTT. The full variable domain, rest sourced from reference TRBV25-1 and TRBJ1-1, is EADIYQTPRYLVIGTGKKITLECSQTMGHDKMYWYQQDPGMELHLIHYSYGVNSTEKGDLSSESTVSRIRTEHFPLTLESARPSHTSQYLCASIRNTEAFFGQGTRLTVV.

The rearrangement uses TRBV11-2 and TRBJ2-7; no definite D call. This CDR3 has 16 amino acids. Trimming stripped 3 bases from V and 2 bases from J, with 17 bases between. Germline CDR1 is SGHAT and CDR2 is FQNNGV. This CDR3 reads CASSLPIAPETYEQYF. DNA of the CDR3: TGTGCCAGCAGCTTGCCGATTGCTCCGGAGACCTACGAGCAGTACTTC. Together with reference TRBV11-2 and TRBJ2-7, the CDR3 gives the full variable domain: EAGVAQSPRYKIIEKRQSVAFWCNPISGHATLYWYQQILGQGPKLLIQFQNNGVVDDSQLPKDRFSAERLKGVDSTLKIQPAKLEDSAVYLCASSLPIAPETYEQYFGPGTRLTVT.

This clone was detected once. The chain is built from TRBV5-1 and TRBJ1-4; D unclear. The CDR3 runs to 16 residues. The V and J ends lost 1 base and 0 bases respectively, with 10 bases between them. The germline V gene has CDR1 SGHRS and CDR2 YFSETQ. The CDR3 bases are TGCGCCAGCAGCTTGCGGGTCCAGGCAACTAATGAAAAACTGTTTTTT. This gives the protein CASSLRVQATNEKLFF.